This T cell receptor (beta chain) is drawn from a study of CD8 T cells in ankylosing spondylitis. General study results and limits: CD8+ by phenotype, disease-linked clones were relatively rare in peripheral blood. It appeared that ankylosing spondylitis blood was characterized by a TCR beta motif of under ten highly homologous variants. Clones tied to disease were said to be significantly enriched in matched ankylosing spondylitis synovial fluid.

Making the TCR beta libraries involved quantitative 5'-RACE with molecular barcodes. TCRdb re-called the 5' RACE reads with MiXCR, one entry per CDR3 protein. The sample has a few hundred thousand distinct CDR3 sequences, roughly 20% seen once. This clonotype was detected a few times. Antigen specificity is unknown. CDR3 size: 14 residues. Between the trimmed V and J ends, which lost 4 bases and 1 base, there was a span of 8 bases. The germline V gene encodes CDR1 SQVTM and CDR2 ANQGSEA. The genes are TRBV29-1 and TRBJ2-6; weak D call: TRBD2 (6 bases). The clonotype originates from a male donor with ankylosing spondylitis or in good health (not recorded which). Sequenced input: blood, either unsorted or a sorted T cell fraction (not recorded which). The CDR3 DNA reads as TGCAGCGTTGTGGGGGGATCTGGGGCCAACGTCCTGACTTTC. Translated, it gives CSVVGGSGANVLTF. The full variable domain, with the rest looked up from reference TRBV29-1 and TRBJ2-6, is SAVISQKPSRDICQRGTSLTIQCQVDSQVTMMFWYRQQPGQSLTLIATANQGSEATYESGFVIDKFPISRPNLTFSTLTVSNMSPEDSSIYLCSVVGGSGANVLTFGAGSRLTVL.